This T cell receptor beta chain was profiled in a study of cytomegalovirus exposure and HLA in healthy donors. Points from the study as a whole: Donors belonging to an Asian-associated ancestry cluster reportedly showed fewer N-insertions in productive TCRs than the 666-donor mean, according to what a later analysis found.

The V and J ends lost 0 bases and 5 bases, in that order; junction bases with no gene match: 4. Germline V gene data show CDR1 as SGHDT and CDR2 as YYEEEE. CDR3 length equals 15 residues. A word on this clone: Its antigen remains unknown.

In the PCR, 60 Vbeta and 13 Jbeta primers were used. Measured with immunoSEQ multiplex PCR; TCRdb has only the in-frame clones, and not every one. Its listing shows approximately 38,000 clones. The chain carries TRBV5-6 and TRBJ2-7, with 11 bases aligning to TRBD2. Material for sequencing was PBMCs. The source is a man younger than 40 in good health and CMV-seronegative. The CDR3 nucleotides are TGTGCCAGCAGCTTGGGACTAGCGGGAAGGAACGAGCAGTACTTC. Amino acids: CASSLGLAGRNEQYF.